One T cell receptor (beta chain) is described in this entry. Its antigen is not known. Additional DNA sequences in this sample encode the identical CDR3. Only in-frame clones appear in the TCRdb table, and some are missing; sequencing was by immunoSEQ multiplex PCR. The sample consists of fewer than 200,000 clones, approximately 86% of them appearing once. These data belong to a study of cytomegalovirus exposure and HLA in healthy donors. Study-level information: A later analysis reported the same platform for the roughly 110 validation repertoires and the approximately 640 first-cohort repertoires.

The roughly 120-subject validation cohort, separate from the approximately 670-subject first cohort, included the donors. Findings and caveats of the study: In vitro assays verified that a few CMV-associated chains recognized CMV antigens specifically. Listed as cytomegalovirus-associated were approximately 160 TCR beta chains.

The V gene's germline CDR1 is MNHEY and CDR2 SMNVEV (reference sequence). The CDR3 length is 15 residues. V was shortened by 6 bases and J by 1 base, with 12 bases between the two germline ends. The TCR originated in a young man in good health and CMV-seropositive. Sequenced sample: PBMCs. The chain recombines TRBV27 with TRBJ2-2, with a weak D call TRBD1 (5 bases). As DNA, the CDR3 is TGTGCCAGCAGCTACTCCACAGGGAACACCGGGGAGCTGTTTTTT. Its translation: CASSYSTGNTGELFF.